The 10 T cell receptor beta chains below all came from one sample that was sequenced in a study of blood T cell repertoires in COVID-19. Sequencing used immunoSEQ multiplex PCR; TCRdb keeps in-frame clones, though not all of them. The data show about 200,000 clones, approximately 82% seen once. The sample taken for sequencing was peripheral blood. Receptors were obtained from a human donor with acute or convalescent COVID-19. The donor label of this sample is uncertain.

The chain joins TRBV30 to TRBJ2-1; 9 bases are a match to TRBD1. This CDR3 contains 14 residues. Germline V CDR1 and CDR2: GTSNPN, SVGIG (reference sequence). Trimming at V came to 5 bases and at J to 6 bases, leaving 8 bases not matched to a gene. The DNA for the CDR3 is TGTGCCTGGGGCCCCCGGACAGGGGCCAATGAGCAGTTCTTC. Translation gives CAWGPRTGANEQFF.

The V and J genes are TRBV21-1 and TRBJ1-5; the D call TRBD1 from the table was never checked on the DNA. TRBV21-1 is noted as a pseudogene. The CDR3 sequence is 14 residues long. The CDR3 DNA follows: TGTGCCAGCAGCGGGACAGATAGCAATCAGCCCCAGCATTTT. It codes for CASSGTDSNQPQHF.

CDR3 residues: CATSDSRGQSYSNQPQHF. The DNA for the CDR3 is TGTGCCACCAGTGATTCCCGCGGGCAGAGCTATAGCAATCAGCCCCAGCATTTT. The rearrangement joins TRBV24-1 to TRBJ1-5; D not resolved. CDR1 is KGHDR and CDR2 is SFDVKD in the germline V gene. There are 18 residues in the CDR3. Trimming shortened V by 2 bases and J by 0 bases, and 16 bases separated the two germline ends.

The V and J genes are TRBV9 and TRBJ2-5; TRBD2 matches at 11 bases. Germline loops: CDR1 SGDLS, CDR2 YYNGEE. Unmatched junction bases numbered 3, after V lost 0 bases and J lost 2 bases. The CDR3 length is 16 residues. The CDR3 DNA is TGTGCCAGCAGCGTAGTGGGGACTAGCGGACAAGAGACCCAGTACTTC. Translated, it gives CASSVVGTSGQETQYF.

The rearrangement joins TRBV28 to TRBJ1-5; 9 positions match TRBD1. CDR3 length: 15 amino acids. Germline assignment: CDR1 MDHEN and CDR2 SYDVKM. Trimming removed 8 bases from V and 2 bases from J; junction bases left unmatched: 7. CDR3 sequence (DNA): TGTGCCAGCGGAGGACAGGGGAGTGGCAATCAGCCCCAGCATTTT. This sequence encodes CASGGQGSGNQPQHF. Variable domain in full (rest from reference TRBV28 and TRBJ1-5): DVKVTQSSRYLVKRTGEKVFLECVQDMDHENMFWYRQDPGLGLRLIYFSYDVKMKEKGDIPEGYSVSREKKERFSLILESASTNQTSMYLCASGGQGSGNQPQHFGDGTRLSIL.

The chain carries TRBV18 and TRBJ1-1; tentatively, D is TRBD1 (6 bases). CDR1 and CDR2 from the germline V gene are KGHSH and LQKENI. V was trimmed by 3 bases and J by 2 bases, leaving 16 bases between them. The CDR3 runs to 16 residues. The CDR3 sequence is CASSPPSPGANTEAFF. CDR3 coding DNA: TGTGCCAGCTCACCCCCATCCCCAGGGGCTAACACTGAAGCTTTCTTT.

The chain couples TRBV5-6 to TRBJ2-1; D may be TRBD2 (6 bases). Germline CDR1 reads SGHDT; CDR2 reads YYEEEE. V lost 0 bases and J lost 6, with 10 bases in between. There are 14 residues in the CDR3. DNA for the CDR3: TGTGCCAGCAGCTTGGACACTAGCACCAATGAGCAGTTCTTC. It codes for CASSLDTSTNEQFF. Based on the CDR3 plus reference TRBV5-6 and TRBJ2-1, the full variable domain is DAGVTQSPTHLIKTRGQQVTLRCSPKSGHDTVSWYQQALGQGPQFIFQYYEEEERQRGNFPDRFSGHQFPNYSSELNVNALLLGDSALYLCASSLDTSTNEQFFGPGTRLTVL.

The DNA of the CDR3 is TGTGCCATCAGTGAGTCCTTAAGCGGAGGCACAGATACGCAGTATTTT. It encodes CAISESLSGGTDTQYF. The V and J genes are TRBV10-3 and TRBJ2-3, with a tentative D call TRBD2 (5 bases). The ends were cut back, 0 bases at V and 1 base at J, with 11 bases in the middle. Germline CDR1 and CDR2: ENHRY and SYGVKD. CDR3 length equals 16 residues.

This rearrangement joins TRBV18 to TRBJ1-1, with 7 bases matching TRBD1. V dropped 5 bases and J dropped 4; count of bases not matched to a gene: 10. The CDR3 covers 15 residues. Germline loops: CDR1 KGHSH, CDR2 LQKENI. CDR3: CASSADRTKTTEAFF. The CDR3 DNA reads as TGTGCCAGCTCAGCGGACAGGACGAAGACCACTGAAGCTTTCTTT.

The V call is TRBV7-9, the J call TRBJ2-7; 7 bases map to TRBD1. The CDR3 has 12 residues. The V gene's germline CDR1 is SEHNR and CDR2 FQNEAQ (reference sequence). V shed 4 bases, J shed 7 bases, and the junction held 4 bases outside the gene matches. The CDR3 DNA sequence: TGTGCCAGCAGCTCACAGGGGCGAGAGCAGTACTTC. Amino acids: CASSSQGREQYF.